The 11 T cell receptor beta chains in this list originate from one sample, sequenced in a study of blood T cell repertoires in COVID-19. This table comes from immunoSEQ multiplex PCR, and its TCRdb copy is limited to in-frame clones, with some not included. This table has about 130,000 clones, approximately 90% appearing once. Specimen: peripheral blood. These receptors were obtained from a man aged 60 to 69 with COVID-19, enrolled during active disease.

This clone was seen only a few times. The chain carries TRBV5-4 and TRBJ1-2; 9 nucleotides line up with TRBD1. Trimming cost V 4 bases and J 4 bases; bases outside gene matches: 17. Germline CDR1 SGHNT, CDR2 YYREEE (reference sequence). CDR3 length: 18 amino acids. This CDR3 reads CASSPGPGQGLVGYGYTF. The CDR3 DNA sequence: TGTGCCAGCAGCCCGGGACCGGGACAGGGACTTGTCGGCTATGGCTACACCTTC.

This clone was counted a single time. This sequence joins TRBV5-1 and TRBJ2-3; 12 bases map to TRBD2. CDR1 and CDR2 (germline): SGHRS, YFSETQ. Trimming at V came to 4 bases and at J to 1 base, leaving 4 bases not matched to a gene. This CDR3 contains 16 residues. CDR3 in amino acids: CASSARLAGGTDTQYF. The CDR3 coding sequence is TGCGCCAGCAGCGCTCGACTAGCGGGGGGCACAGATACGCAGTATTTT.

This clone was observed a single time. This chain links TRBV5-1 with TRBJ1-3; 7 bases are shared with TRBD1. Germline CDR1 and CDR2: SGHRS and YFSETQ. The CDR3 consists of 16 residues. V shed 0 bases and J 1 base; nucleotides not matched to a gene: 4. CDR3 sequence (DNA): TGCGCCAGCAGCTTGGGACAGGGAGGATCTGGAAACACCATATATTTT. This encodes CASSLGQGGSGNTIYF.

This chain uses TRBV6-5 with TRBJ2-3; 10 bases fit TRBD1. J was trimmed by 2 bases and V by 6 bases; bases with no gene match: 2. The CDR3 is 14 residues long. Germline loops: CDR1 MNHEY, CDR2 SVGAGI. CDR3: CASRRQGATDTQYF. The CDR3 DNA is TGTGCCAGCAGGAGACAGGGGGCCACAGATACGCAGTATTTT.

As DNA, the CDR3 is TGTGCCAGCAGCAAAGGGCGAAGTCGGGGGACACCCCTCCACTTT. As protein: CASSKGRSRGTPLHF. V is TRBV21-1 and J is TRBJ1-6. TRBV21-1 is described as a pseudogene. The CDR3 is 15 amino acids.

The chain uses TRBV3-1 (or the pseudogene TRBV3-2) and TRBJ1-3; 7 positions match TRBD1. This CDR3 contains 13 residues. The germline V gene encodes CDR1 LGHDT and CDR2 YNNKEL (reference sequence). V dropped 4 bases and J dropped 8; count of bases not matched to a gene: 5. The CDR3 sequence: CASSLNRGHTIYF. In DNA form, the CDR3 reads TGTGCCAGCAGCCTCAACAGGGGCCACACCATATATTTT.

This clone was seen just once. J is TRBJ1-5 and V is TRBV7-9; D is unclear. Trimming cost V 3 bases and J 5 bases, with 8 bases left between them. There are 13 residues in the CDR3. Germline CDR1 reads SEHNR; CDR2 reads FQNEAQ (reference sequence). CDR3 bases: TGTGCCAGCAGCTTTTCGGGAGATCAGCCCCAGCATTTT. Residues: CASSFSGDQPQHF.

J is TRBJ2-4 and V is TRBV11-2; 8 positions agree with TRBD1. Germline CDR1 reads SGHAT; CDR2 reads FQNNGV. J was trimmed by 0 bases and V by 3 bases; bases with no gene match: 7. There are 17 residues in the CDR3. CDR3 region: CASSFGQGAGAKNIQYF. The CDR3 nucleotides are TGTGCCAGCAGCTTTGGTCAGGGGGCGGGAGCCAAAAACATTCAGTACTTC.

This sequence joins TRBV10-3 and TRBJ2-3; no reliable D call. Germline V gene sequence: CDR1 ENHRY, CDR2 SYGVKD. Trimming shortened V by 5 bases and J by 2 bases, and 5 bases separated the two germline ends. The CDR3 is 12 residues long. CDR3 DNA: TGTGCCATCAGTCAAAACACAGATACGCAGTATTTT. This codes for CAISQNTDTQYF.

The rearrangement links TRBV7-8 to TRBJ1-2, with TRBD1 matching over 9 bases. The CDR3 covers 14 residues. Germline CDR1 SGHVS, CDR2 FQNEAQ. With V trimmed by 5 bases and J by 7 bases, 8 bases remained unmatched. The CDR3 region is CASSGRQGVFGYTF. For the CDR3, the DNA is TGTGCCAGCAGCGGCCGACAGGGGGTTTTTGGCTACACCTTC.

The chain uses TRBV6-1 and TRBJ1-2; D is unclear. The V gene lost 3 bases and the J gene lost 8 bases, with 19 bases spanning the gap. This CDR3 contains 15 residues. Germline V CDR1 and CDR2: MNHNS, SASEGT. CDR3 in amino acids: CASSDPTRAALGYTF. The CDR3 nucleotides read TGTGCCAGCAGTGATCCCACCCGCGCCGCACTGGGCTACACCTTC.